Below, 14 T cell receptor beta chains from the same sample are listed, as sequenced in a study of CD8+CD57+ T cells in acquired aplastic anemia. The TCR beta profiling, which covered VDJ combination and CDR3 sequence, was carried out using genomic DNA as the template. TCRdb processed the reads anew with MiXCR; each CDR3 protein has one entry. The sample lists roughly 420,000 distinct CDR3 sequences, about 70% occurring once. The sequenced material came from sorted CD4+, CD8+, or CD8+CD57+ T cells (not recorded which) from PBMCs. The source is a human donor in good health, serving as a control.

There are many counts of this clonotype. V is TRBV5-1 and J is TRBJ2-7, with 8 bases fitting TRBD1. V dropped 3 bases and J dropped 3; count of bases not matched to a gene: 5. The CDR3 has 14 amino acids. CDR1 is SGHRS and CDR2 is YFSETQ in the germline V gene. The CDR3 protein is CASSYGTGLYEQYF. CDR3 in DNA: TGCGCCAGCAGCTACGGGACAGGCCTCTACGAGCAGTACTTC.

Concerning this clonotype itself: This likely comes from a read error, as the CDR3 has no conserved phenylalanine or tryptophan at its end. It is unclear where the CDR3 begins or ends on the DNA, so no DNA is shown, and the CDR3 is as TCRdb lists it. The CDR3 loop is CASSGAGGHETHY. This chain connects TRBV7-2 to TRBJ1-2; no DNA check was done on the table's D call, TRBD1. The CDR3 spans 13 amino acids, including both terminal residues. Germline CDR1 SGHTA, CDR2 FQGNSA.

The CDR3, as DNA: TGTGCCACCAGCAGTAAAAATGAGCGCACTCAGCCGCAGTATTTT. It is translated as CATSSKNERTQPQYF. This chain links TRBV15 with TRBJ2-3; no clear D gene. The CDR3 totals 15 residues. Trimming cost V 3 bases and J 10 bases, with 20 bases left between them. Germline-derived CDR1 and CDR2 are LNHNV and YYDKDF (reference sequence).

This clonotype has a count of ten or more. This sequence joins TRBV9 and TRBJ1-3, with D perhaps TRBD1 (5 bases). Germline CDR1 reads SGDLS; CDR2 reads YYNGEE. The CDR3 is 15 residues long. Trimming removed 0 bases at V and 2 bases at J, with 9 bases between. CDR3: CASSVGQFPGNTIYF. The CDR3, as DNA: TGTGCCAGCAGCGTAGGACAGTTCCCTGGAAACACCATATATTTT.

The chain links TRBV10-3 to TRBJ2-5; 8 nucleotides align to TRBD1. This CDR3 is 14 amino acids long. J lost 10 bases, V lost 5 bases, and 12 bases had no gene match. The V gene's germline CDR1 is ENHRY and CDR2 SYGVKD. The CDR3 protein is CAISPGTGTYDQYF. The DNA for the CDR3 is TGTGCCATCAGTCCCGGGACAGGCACCTACGACCAGTACTTC.

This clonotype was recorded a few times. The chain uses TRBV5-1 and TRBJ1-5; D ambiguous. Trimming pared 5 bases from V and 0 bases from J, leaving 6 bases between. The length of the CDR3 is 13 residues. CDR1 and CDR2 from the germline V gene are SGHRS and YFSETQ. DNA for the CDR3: TGCGCCAGCAGGGCGGATAGCAATCAGCCCCAGCATTTT. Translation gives CASRADSNQPQHF. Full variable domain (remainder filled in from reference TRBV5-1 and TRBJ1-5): KAGVTQTPRYLIKTRGQQVTLSCSPISGHRSVSWYQQTPGQGLQFLFEYFSETQRNKGNFPGRFSGRQFSNSRSEMNVSTLELGDSALYLCASRADSNQPQHFGDGTRLSIL.

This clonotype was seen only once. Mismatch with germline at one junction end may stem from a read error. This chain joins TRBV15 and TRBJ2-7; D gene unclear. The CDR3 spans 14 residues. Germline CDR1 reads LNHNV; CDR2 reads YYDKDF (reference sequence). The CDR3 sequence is CAASSESITYEQYF. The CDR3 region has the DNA TGTGCCGCCAGCAGTGAGTCTATAACCTACGAGCAGTACTTC.

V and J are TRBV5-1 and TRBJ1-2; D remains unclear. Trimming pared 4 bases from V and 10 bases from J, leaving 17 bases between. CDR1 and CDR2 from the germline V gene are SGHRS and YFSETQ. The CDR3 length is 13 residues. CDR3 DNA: TGCGCCAGCAGCCGGCCTAGCGGCGATGCCTACACCTTC. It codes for CASSRPSGDAYTF.

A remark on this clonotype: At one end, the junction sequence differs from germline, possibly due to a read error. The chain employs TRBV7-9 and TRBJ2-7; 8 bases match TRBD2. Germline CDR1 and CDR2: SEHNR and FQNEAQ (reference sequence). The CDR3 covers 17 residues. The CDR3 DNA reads TGCGCCAGCAGCCAATCAGATCCCCTTGGGACTAGAGCCGAGCAGTACTTC. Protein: CASSQSDPLGTRAEQYF.

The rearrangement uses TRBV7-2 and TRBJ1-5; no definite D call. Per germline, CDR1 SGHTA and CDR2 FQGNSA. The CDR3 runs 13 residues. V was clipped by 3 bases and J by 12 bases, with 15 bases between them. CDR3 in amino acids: CASSFTGNRDQHF. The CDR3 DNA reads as TGTGCCAGCAGCTTTACGGGGAATCGGGACCAGCATTTT.

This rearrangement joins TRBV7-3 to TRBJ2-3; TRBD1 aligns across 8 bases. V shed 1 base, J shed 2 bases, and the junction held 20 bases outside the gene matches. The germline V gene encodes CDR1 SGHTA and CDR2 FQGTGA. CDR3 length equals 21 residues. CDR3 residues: CASSLMRRGQGACGFTDTQYF. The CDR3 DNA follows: TGTGCCAGCAGCTTAATGCGGAGGGGTCAGGGGGCTTGCGGCTTCACAGATACGCAGTATTTT.

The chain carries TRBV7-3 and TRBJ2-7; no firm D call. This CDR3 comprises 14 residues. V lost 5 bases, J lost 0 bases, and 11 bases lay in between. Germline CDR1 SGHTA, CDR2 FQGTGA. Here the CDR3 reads CASSGGAASYEQYF. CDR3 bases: TGTGCCAGCAGCGGCGGCGCGGCCTCCTACGAGCAGTACTTC.

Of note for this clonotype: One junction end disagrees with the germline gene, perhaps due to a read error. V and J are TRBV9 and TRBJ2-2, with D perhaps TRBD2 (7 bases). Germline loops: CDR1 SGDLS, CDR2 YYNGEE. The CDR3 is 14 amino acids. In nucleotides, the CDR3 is TGCGCCAGCGGCAAGGGGGGGACCACCGGGGAGCTGTTTTTT. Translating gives CASGKGGTTGELFF.

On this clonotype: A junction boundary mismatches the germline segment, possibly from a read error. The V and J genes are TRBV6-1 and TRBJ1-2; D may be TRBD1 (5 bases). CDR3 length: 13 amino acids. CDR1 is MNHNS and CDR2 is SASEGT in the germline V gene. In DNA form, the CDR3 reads TGTGCCGGCAGCCCCGGGGGAGACTATGGCTACACCTTC. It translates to CAGSPGGDYGYTF.